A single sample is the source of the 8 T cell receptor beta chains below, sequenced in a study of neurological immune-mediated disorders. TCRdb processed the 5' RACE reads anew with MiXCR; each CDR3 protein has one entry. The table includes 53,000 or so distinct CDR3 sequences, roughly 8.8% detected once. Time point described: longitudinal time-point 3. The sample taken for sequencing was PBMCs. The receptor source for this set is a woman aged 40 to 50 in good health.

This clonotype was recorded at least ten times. This CDR3 reads CASSLGLGLATQETQYF. Here the CDR3 DNA reads TGTGCCAGCAGCTTAGGCCTGGGGCTAGCGACCCAAGAGACCCAGTACTTC. The chain combines TRBV13 with TRBJ2-5; possibly TRBD2 for D (6 bases). Germline loops: CDR1 PRHDT, CDR2 FYEKMQ (reference sequence). This CDR3 spans 17 amino acids. Trimming left V 0 bases short and J 1 base short, with 15 bases between.

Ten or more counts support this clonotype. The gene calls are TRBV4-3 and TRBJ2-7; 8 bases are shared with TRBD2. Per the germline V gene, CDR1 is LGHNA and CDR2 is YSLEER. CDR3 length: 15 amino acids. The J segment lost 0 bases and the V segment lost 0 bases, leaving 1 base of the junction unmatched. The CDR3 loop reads CASSQDRGGSYEQYF. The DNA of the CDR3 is TGCGCCAGCAGCCAAGATCGGGGGGGCTCCTACGAGCAGTACTTC.

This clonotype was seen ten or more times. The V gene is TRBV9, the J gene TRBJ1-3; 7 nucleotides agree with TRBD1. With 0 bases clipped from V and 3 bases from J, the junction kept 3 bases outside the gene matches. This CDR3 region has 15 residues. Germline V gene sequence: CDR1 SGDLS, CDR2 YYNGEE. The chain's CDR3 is CASSVEGTVGNTIYF. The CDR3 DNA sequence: TGTGCCAGCAGCGTAGAGGGGACAGTTGGAAACACCATATATTTT. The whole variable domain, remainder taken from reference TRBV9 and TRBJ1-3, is DSGVTQTPKHLITATGQRVTLRCSPRSGDLSVYWYQQSLDQGLQFLIQYYNGEERAKGNILERFSAQQFPDLHSELNLSSLELGDSALYFCASSVEGTVGNTIYFGEGSWLTVV.

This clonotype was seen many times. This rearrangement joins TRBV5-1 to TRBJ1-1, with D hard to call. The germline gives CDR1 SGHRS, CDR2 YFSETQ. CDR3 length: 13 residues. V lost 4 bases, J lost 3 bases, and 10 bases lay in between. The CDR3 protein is CASSPIQDTEAFF. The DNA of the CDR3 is TGCGCCAGCAGCCCTATCCAGGACACTGAAGCTTTCTTT.

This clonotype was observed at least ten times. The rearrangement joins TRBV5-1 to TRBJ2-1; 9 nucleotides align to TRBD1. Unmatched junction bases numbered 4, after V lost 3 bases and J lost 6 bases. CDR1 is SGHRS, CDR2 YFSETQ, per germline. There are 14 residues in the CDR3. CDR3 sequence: CASSSDRGSNEQFF. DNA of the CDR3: TGCGCCAGCAGCTCGGACAGGGGTAGCAATGAGCAGTTCTTC.

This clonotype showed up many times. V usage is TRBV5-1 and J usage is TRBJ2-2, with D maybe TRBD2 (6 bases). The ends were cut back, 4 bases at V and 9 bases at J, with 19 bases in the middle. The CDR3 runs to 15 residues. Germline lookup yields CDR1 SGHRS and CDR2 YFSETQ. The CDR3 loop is CASSPRDGGLWELFF. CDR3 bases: TGCGCCAGCAGCCCAAGAGACGGGGGTCTATGGGAGCTGTTTTTT.

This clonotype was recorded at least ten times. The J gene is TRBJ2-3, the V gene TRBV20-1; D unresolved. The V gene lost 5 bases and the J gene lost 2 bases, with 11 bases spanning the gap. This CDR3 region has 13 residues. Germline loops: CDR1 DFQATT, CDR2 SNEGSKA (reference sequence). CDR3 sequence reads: CSAADPSTDTQYF. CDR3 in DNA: TGCAGTGCTGCGGACCCTTCCACAGATACGCAGTATTTT.

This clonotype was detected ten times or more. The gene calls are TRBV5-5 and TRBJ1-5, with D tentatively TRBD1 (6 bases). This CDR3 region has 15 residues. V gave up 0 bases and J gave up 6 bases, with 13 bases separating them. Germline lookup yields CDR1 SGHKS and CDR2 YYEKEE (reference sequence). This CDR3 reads CASSLEGDGFQPQHF. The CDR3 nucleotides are TGTGCCAGCAGCTTGGAGGGGGACGGTTTTCAGCCCCAGCATTTT.